This TCR beta chain was sequenced for a study of T cells expressing NK-cell markers (dated by TCRdb to 2020 to 2022). Context from the whole study: About eight donors provided sorted CD3+CD56+NKG2C+, CD3+CD56+NKG2C- and CD3+CD56-NKG2C+ T-cell subsets, whose TCR beta-chain repertoires were profiled. Among the eight sequenced donors, seven were HCMV-seropositive and one was HCMV-seronegative. Illumina HiSeq 2000/2500, MiSeq or NextSeq was used to sequence libraries as 2 x 150 bp reads. The eight sequenced donors were randomly selected healthy volunteers, three men and five women. Here is what the overall study found, with its caveats: Those dominant clonotypes were again the most abundant among CD3+CD56-NKG2C+ cells in a handful of donors, at about 25-60.1%. Whether the expanded NKG2C-expressing T cell clones were specific for HCMV antigens was left unclear. In six donors, the dominant CD3+CD56+NKG2C+ clonotypes were among the top 10 CD8+ clonotypes and accounted for about 1.0-8% of CD8+ T cells.

HCMV-specific IgG was detected in serum with a commercial ELISA kit to determine HCMV serostatus. Peripheral blood mononuclear cells were isolated from blood by Ficoll density gradient centrifugation. Regarding this clonotype: The target of this receptor is not known.

From its cysteine to its phenylalanine, the CDR3 spans 18 amino acids. DNA was not recorded. The germline V gene provides CDR1 KGHDR and CDR2 SFDVKD. For sequencing, an Illumina HiSeq 2000 was employed. 5'RACE template switching, by which a universal primer site and unique molecular identifiers were added, was used to make TCR beta cDNA libraries. cDNA synthesis was primed from the TCR beta constant segment and was followed by two successive PCR amplification steps. On the authors' methods: Reads were demultiplexed and grouped by UMI with MIGEC, and clonotypes were assembled and quantified with MiTCR. To exclude erroneous sequences, any TCR cDNA sequence not supported by at least two reads was discarded. The tcR package was used for downstream repertoire analysis, with clonotypes matched between fractions based on CDR3 nucleotide sequence plus V segment. Antigen specificity was annotated against VDJdb with VDJmatch, allowing one amino acid substitution in CDR3. TCRdb reprocessed the reads and provides one entry for every CDR3 protein sequence; no DNA is given. These V and J calls rely on TCRdb rather than the paper's analysis. The sample table on file contains about 440,000 distinct CDR3 sequences. Roughly 8% of the sample goes to the ten largest clones.

This chain joins TRBV24-1 to TRBJ1-1; lacking DNA, the TRBD1 call made by TCRdb goes unchecked. Sequenced: blood T cells: a sorted CD56 or NKG2C T cell subset, CD4+ or CD8+ T cells, or bulk PBMC T cells (not recorded which). The clonotype originates from a woman aged 18-70 years in good health. This receptor carries the CDR3 CATSDRLDREASNTEAFF.